This section outlines one TCR beta chain sequence together with its context. V lost 5 bases and J lost 2, with 23 bases in between. Germline V gene sequence: CDR1 SGHAT, CDR2 FQNNGV. This CDR3 has 18 amino acids. Cohorts were determined from participant-reported clinical history. This entry belongs to a study of blood T cell repertoires in COVID-19. Study background: PBMCs, B-cell-depleted T cells, or T cells provided the cDNA or gDNA that made up the material.

Produced via immunoSEQ multiplex PCR; TCRdb's table is partial and in-frame only. The data contain hundreds of thousands of clones, under 90% of them singletons. This sequence joins TRBV11-2 and TRBJ2-3; tentatively, D is TRBD2 (6 bases). This sequence originates from a man aged 25 to 40 with acute COVID-19. The sequenced sample was PBMCs or T cells enriched from blood (not recorded which). The CDR3 nucleotides read TGTGCCAGCAGCCCCCCCCAGTGGCGGGGAGCTAACACAGATACGCAGTATTTT. Translated: CASSPPQWRGANTDTQYF.